The clone carrying this T cell receptor (beta chain) was detected ten times or more. Its specificity is unknown. RNA transcripts provided the template for amplifying TCR beta CDR3 regions. HTBI-primed RT-PCR formed the first round, and a multiplex PCR formed the second. TCRdb passed the multiplex PCR reads through MiXCR, listing each CDR3 protein once. This table has 200,000 to 300,000 distinct CDR3 sequences, around 42% appearing once. The entry originates in a study of Graves' ophthalmopathy and Graves' hyperthyroidism. Those donors who had ophthalmopathy presented with moderate-to-severe activity, a CAS of ≥3, a NOSPECS of ≥4 and a duration under 3 months. Study results and limitations: Predictions made by the model for ophthalmopathy progression reached approximately 71% sensitivity and less than 80% specificity. Blood also harbored most expanded thyroid clonotypes above 0.001 frequency.

Specimen: peripheral blood. The source of this sequence is an adult man with Graves' ophthalmopathy.

In nucleotides, the CDR3 is TGCAGCGTTGAAGATGCAGGACAGGCGTTTGGCTACACCTTC. Its translation: CSVEDAGQAFGYTF. The chain combines TRBV29-1 with TRBJ1-2, with 7 bases fitting TRBD1. V was clipped by 0 bases and J by 7 bases; unmatched bases: 8. The length of the CDR3 is 14 residues. Germline assignment: CDR1 SQVTM and CDR2 ANQGSEA.